This T cell receptor beta chain was profiled in a study of blood T cell repertoires in COVID-19. Study-level information: Samples came from the United States, Italy and Spain, spanning acute and convalescent COVID-19. T cells, B-cell-depleted T cells, or PBMCs provided the cDNA or gDNA that served as material.

Authors' methods: Amplified reference gene primers provided the basis for estimating nucleated cell counts. Measured with immunoSEQ multiplex PCR; TCRdb has only the in-frame clones, and not every one. For V, J and clone size, that table is used; D and trimming come from the DNA. The top ten hold 3% of the sample, which has about 360,000 clones, around 86% seen once. CDR3 length: 14 residues. Germline trimming cut 6 bases from V and 2 bases from J; bases unmatched to any gene: 4. Germline V gene sequence: CDR1 MNHEY, CDR2 SVGAGI. This clonotype originated in a human donor in a cohort sampled during active COVID-19. Sequencing was done on a sample of peripheral blood. This chain uses TRBV6-5 with TRBJ2-7; 10 nucleotides match TRBD1. CDR3 sequence reads: CASSLTGGPYEQYF. DNA of the CDR3: TGTGCCAGCAGCTTGACAGGGGGCCCCTACGAGCAGTACTTC.